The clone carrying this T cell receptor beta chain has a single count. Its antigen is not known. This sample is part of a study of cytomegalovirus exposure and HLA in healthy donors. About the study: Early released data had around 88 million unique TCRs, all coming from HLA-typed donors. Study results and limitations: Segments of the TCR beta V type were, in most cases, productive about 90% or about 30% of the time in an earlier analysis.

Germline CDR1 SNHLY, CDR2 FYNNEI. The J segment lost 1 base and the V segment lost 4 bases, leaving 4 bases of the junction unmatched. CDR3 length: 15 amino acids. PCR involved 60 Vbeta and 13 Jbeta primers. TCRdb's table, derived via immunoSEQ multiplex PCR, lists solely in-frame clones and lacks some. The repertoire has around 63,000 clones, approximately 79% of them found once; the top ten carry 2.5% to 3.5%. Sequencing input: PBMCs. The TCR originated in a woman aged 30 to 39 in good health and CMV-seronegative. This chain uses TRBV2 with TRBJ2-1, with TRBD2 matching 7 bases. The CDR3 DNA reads TGTGCCAGCAGTGCAGCTAGCGGATCCTACAATGAGCAGTTCTTC. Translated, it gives CASSAASGSYNEQFF.